Sequencing of this T cell receptor beta chain was carried out in a study of T-cell memory formation after mild COVID-19. Study-level information: Clusters of TCRs were largely donor specific.

A few counts support this clonotype. Its antigen is not known. Notes on the study in general: Contracting CD8+ clones were enriched in EMRA, CD4+ mainly in CM and EM. Contracting clones, day 15 to 85, had balanced CD4/CD8, and later expanders favored CD4+.

UMIs and sample barcodes were carried by the TCR alpha and TCR beta cDNA libraries that 5'RACE produced using constant-segment primers. TCRdb reprocessed the 5' RACE reads with MiXCR, giving one entry per CDR3 protein. The table has about 400,000 distinct CDR3 sequences, roughly 18% seen once. CDR1 MGHRA and CDR2 YSYEKL come from the germline V gene. Trimming removed 4 bases from V and 5 bases from J; junction bases left unmatched: 14. CDR3 size: 17 residues. The chain combines TRBV4-1 with TRBJ1-3, with 7 bases aligning to TRBD1. Specimen: PBMCs or a T cell subset sorted from them (not recorded which). The sequence derives from a man aged 18 to 29 who had mild COVID-19 (a few samples of this study predate the infection). Cell type and time point are not known. CDR3 sequence: CASSLREGANDRNTIYF. The CDR3 DNA reads TGCGCCAGCAGCCTTAGGGAGGGGGCTAACGATAGAAACACCATATATTTT.